Listed here is a single TCR beta chain. The target antigen is unknown. Profiling relied on immunoSEQ multiplex PCR, and the TCRdb table lists in-frame clones only, not all of them. Of 90,000 or so clones listed, 80% to 90% were seen once; the top ten hold over 12%. The ends lost 2 bases at V and 8 bases at J; junction bases unmatched: 10. The CDR3 has 17 residues. From germline, CDR1 is SGHRS and CDR2 YFSETQ. These data are taken from a study of T cells in localized non-small cell lung cancer. Study-level findings and limits: In adjacent lung, a median roughly 62 of the top 100 tumor clones were found. Uninvolved adjacent lung, not tumor, had the highest T cell clonality.

The sample was peripheral blood, taken before any cancer treatment. This sequence joins TRBV5-1 and TRBJ1-4; 12 bases agree with TRBD1. This receptor was taken from a man aged 35-75 years with stage I squamous cell lung carcinoma. CDR3: CASSLRPPGQGAEKLFF. The CDR3 DNA sequence: TGCGCCAGCAGCTTACGACCTCCGGGACAGGGGGCGGAAAAACTGTTTTTT.